A single sample gave rise to the 28 T cell receptor beta chains below, sequenced in a study of technical replicates of blood from a handful of donors. The protocol was immunoSEQ multiplex PCR, while the TCRdb copy is restricted to in-frame clones and leaves out a portion. The table includes about 15,000 clones, about four fifths detected once. Input material: PBMCs. The receptors come from a human donor in good health. Some clones in this sample may be carry-over from other donors' samples.

The V gene is TRBV5-1, the J gene TRBJ2-7; 11 nucleotides line up with TRBD2. CDR3 length equals 15 residues. With V trimmed by 8 bases and J by 3 bases, 10 bases remained unmatched. The germline CDR1 and CDR2 sequences are SGHRS and YFSETQ. CDR3 nucleotides: TGCGCCAGTCTAGCGGGAGGCCCCCTCAGCTACGAGCAGTACTTC. It encodes CASLAGGPLSYEQYF.

The V and J genes are TRBV9 and TRBJ1-2; D gene uncertain. Germline CDR1 is SGDLS and CDR2 is YYNGEE. With 0 bases removed from V and 1 base from J, the gap between germline ends came to 10 bases. CDR3 length: 15 residues. The CDR3: CASSVGLPGNYGYTF. The CDR3 nucleotides read TGTGCCAGCAGCGTAGGACTTCCGGGTAACTATGGCTACACCTTC.

This rearrangement joins TRBV30 to TRBJ2-3; the match to TRBD1 covers 7 bases. This CDR3 region has 12 residues. The V and J ends lost 3 bases and 4 bases, in that order; junction bases with no gene match: 1. Looked up from germline, CDR1 is GTSNPN and CDR2 is SVGIG (reference sequence). CDR3 nucleotides: TGTGCCTGGAGAGGGGGCGCAGATACGCAGTATTTT. Its translation: CAWRGGADTQYF.

The gene calls are TRBV7-2 and TRBJ2-7, with TRBD1 as a possible D gene (5 bases). CDR1 and CDR2 from the germline V gene are SGHTA and FQGNSA. The CDR3 runs to 13 residues. Trimming took off 1 base at V and 5 bases at J, with 9 bases between the two ends. In nucleotides, the CDR3 is TGTGCCAGCAGCTTAGTACAGGCCCACGAGCAGTACTTC. Translating it yields CASSLVQAHEQYF.

The V call is TRBV28, the J call TRBJ2-7; D perhaps matches TRBD2 (5 bases). Germline-derived CDR1 and CDR2 are MDHEN and SYDVKM. V shed 5 bases and J shed 1 base, with 12 bases lying between them. CDR3 length equals 14 residues. This CDR3 reads CASSPYGVSYEQYF. The CDR3 DNA reads as TGTGCCAGCAGTCCGTACGGGGTTTCCTACGAGCAGTACTTC. Complete variable domain (other parts from reference TRBV28 and TRBJ2-7): DVKVTQSSRYLVKRTGEKVFLECVQDMDHENMFWYRQDPGLGLRLIYFSYDVKMKEKGDIPEGYSVSREKKERFSLILESASTNQTSMYLCASSPYGVSYEQYFGPGTRLTVT.

This rearrangement joins TRBV29-1 to TRBJ2-2; D may be TRBD2 (6 bases). Per germline, CDR1 SQVTM and CDR2 ANQGSEA. The CDR3 runs to 13 residues. The V end was cut by 5 bases, the J end by 4 bases, with 11 bases between. This CDR3 reads CSVCQGGTGELFF. The CDR3 coding sequence is TGCAGCGTTTGCCAGGGAGGCACCGGGGAGCTGTTTTTT.

This chain joins TRBV29-1 and TRBJ2-7; D is perhaps TRBD1 (6 bases). Looked up from germline, CDR1 is SQVTM and CDR2 is ANQGSEA. Trimming shortened V by 6 bases and J by 2 bases, and 14 bases separated the two germline ends. There are 13 residues in the CDR3. The CDR3 is CSVRVTGAYEQYF. CDR3 coding DNA: TGCAGCGTGAGGGTGACAGGAGCCTACGAGCAGTACTTC.

This clone was recorded once. This chain links TRBV15 with TRBJ2-7; D is undetermined. The ends were cut back, 1 base at V and 1 base at J, with 5 bases in the middle. The CDR3 spans 13 residues. Germline V gene sequence: CDR1 LNHNV, CDR2 YYDKDF (reference sequence). The CDR3 sequence: CATSRAVSYEQYF. CDR3 in DNA: TGTGCCACCAGCAGAGCCGTTTCCTACGAGCAGTACTTC. Drawing the rest from reference TRBV15 and TRBJ2-7, the complete variable domain is DAMVIQNPRYQVTQFGKPVTLSCSQTLNHNVMYWYQQKSSQAPKLLFHYYDKDFNNEADTPDNFQSRRPNTSFCFLDIRSPGLGDTAMYLCATSRAVSYEQYFGPGTRLTVT.

The rearrangement links TRBV5-1 to TRBJ2-7; D perhaps matches TRBD2 (6 bases). The V end lost 4 bases, the J end lost 0 bases, and 11 bases lay between the germline ends. The germline CDR1 and CDR2 sequences are SGHRS and YFSETQ. The length of the CDR3 is 14 residues. The CDR3 DNA is TGCGCCAGCAGCCCGGGACTGGACTCCTACGAGCAGTACTTC. Its translation is CASSPGLDSYEQYF.

J is TRBJ2-2 and V is TRBV29-1; possible D gene TRBD2, 7 bases. The V end was cut by 3 bases, the J end by 5 bases, with 10 bases between. Germline-derived CDR1 and CDR2 are SQVTM and ANQGSEA. There are 13 residues in the CDR3. Here the CDR3 DNA reads TGCAGCGTTGATCGGGGGGCTACCGGGGAGCTGTTTTTT. Protein product: CSVDRGATGELFF.

The chain employs TRBV27 and TRBJ2-7, with D perhaps TRBD1 (6 bases). Trimming stripped 0 bases from V and 2 bases from J, with 8 bases between. Germline loops: CDR1 MNHEY, CDR2 SMNVEV (reference sequence). The CDR3 sequence is 14 residues long. The CDR3 sequence: CASSLSPGAYEQYF. The CDR3 region has the DNA TGTGCCAGCAGTTTATCCCCAGGGGCCTACGAGCAGTACTTC.

The chain recombines TRBV27 with TRBJ1-5, with D uncertain. V was shortened by 4 bases and J by 7 bases, with 14 bases between the two germline ends. The CDR3 consists of 14 residues. Germline V gene sequence: CDR1 MNHEY, CDR2 SMNVEV (reference sequence). CDR3 nucleotides: TGTGCCAGCAGTTACTCTATTTTGCGGCAGCCCCAGCATTTT. Translating gives CASSYSILRQPQHF.

This clone turned up a few times. The junction shows a germline mismatch at one end, possibly a read error. The genes are TRBV18 and TRBJ2-4; maybe TRBD2 (8 bases). Germline V lookup: CDR1 KGHSH, CDR2 LQKENI. The CDR3 sequence is 13 residues long. In DNA, the CDR3 is TGTGCCAGCTCACCGCGACAGGGAGCGGGGGTTCACTTC. This gives the protein CASSPRQGAGVHF.

The CDR3 DNA reads as TGTGCCAGCAGTTTACTTAGCGGGAGCACAGATACGCAGTATTTT. Translating gives CASSLLSGSTDTQYF. The chain links TRBV27 to TRBJ2-3, with 7 bases lining up with TRBD2. The germline V gene encodes CDR1 MNHEY and CDR2 SMNVEV (reference sequence). The CDR3 contains 15 residues. The V segment lost 2 bases and the J segment 0 bases; nucleotides outside the gene matches: 2.

This clone has more than one count but fewer than ten. The chain carries TRBV19 and TRBJ2-1; 7 bases agree with TRBD2. This CDR3 spans 14 amino acids. The V gene end was trimmed by 7 bases and the J gene end by 4 bases; junction bases not matched to a gene: 7. Germline V CDR1 and CDR2: LNHDA, SQIVND (reference sequence). Written as DNA, the CDR3 is TGTGCCAGTACAAGCGGGGATTCATACAATGAGCAGTTCTTC. Encoded protein: CASTSGDSYNEQFF.

V is TRBV13 and J is TRBJ1-1; weak D call: TRBD1 (5 bases). This CDR3 is 16 amino acids long. The V end lost 0 bases, the J end lost 5 bases, and 16 bases lay between the germline ends. Germline V lookup: CDR1 PRHDT, CDR2 FYEKMQ (reference sequence). This chain's CDR3 is CASSLGHQGGATEAFF. CDR3 sequence (DNA): TGTGCCAGCAGCTTAGGCCACCAGGGAGGGGCGACTGAAGCTTTCTTT.

The chain recombines TRBV6-5 with TRBJ2-3; the match to TRBD1 covers 10 bases. In germline, CDR1 is MNHEY, CDR2 SVGAGI. The CDR3 spans 15 residues. Trimming removed 2 bases from V and 6 bases from J; junction bases left unmatched: 5. CDR3 sequence reads: CASSYRDRGEDTQYF. Written as DNA, the CDR3 is TGTGCCAGCAGTTACCGGGACAGGGGCGAGGATACGCAGTATTTT.

This clone has a single count. The chain joins TRBV19 to TRBJ1-1, with a tentative D call TRBD1 (5 bases). The V gene's germline CDR1 is LNHDA and CDR2 SQIVND (reference sequence). V gave up 7 bases and J gave up 1 base, with 13 bases separating them. The CDR3 runs 14 residues. The DNA of the CDR3 is TGTGCCAGTATGATATCAGGGCGGAACACTGAAGCTTTCTTT. Translated, it gives CASMISGRNTEAFF.

DNA of the CDR3: TGTGCCAGCAGCGCGGTACAGGGAAAGACTGAAGCTTTCTTT. As protein: CASSAVQGKTEAFF. The J gene is TRBJ1-1, the V gene TRBV9, with D possibly being TRBD1 (6 bases). Germline lookup yields CDR1 SGDLS and CDR2 YYNGEE. The CDR3 spans 14 residues. Trimming cost V 3 bases and J 5 bases, with 14 bases left between them.

The genes are TRBV30 and TRBJ2-5; maybe TRBD1 (5 bases). This CDR3 is 15 amino acids long. From germline, CDR1 is GTSNPN and CDR2 SVGIG (reference sequence). The V end was cut by 4 bases, the J end by 4 bases, with 19 bases between. The CDR3 DNA reads TGTGCCTGGACAGGGATGGCTGGCAAAGTAGAGACCCAGTACTTC. Its protein product is CAWTGMAGKVETQYF.

V usage is TRBV5-4 and J usage is TRBJ2-5; TRBD2 agrees at 9 bases. This CDR3 region has 15 residues. After removal of 3 bases from V and 0 bases from J, the junction contained 3 bases not matched to a gene. Germline CDR1 and CDR2: SGHNT and YYREEE (reference sequence). The CDR3 sequence is CASSSGLAHQETQYF. CDR3 bases: TGTGCCAGCAGCTCTGGACTAGCGCACCAAGAGACCCAGTACTTC.

A single count supports this clone. The rearrangement links TRBV7-6 to TRBJ2-2; weak D call: TRBD1 (6 bases). Looked up from germline, CDR1 is SGHVS and CDR2 is FNYEAQ. The V gene lost 5 bases and the J gene lost 6 bases, with 10 bases spanning the gap. CDR3 length equals 13 residues. The CDR3 reads CASSHRAPGELFF. The CDR3, as DNA: TGTGCCAGCAGCCACAGGGCTCCCGGGGAGCTGTTTTTT.

The chain recombines TRBV13 with TRBJ2-5; 9 bases fit TRBD2. The germline CDR1 and CDR2 sequences are PRHDT and FYEKMQ (reference sequence). Germline trimming cut 5 bases from V and 4 bases from J; bases unmatched to any gene: 8. The CDR3 runs 15 residues. CDR3 DNA: TGTGCCAGCAGCCCCGGTGGAGCGGGAGGAGAGACCCAGTACTTC. Amino acid sequence: CASSPGGAGGETQYF. The full variable domain, rest sourced from reference TRBV13 and TRBJ2-5, is AAGVIQSPRHLIKEKRETATLKCYPIPRHDTVYWYQQGPGQDPQFLISFYEKMQSDKGSIPDRFSAQQFSDYHSELNMSSLELGDSALYFCASSPGGAGGETQYFGPGTRLLVL.

This clone occurred once. This chain uses TRBV6-5 with TRBJ1-6; 9 bases are shared with TRBD1. This CDR3 is built from 15 residues. V lost 6 bases and J lost 9; bases outside the gene matches: 9. Germline lookup yields CDR1 MNHEY and CDR2 SVGAGI. This CDR3 is CASSLRTGESSPLHF. The CDR3 region has the DNA TGTGCCAGCAGCCTCCGGACAGGGGAGAGTTCACCCCTCCACTTT.

V is TRBV7-9 and J is TRBJ1-1; 7 positions agree with TRBD1. Germline V gene sequence: CDR1 SEHNR, CDR2 FQNEAQ (reference sequence). The CDR3 runs to 15 residues. The V and J ends lost 5 bases and 3 bases, in that order; junction bases with no gene match: 9. The CDR3 here is CASSAGGSKDTEAFF. The CDR3 DNA reads as TGTGCCAGCAGCGCAGGGGGGAGTAAGGACACTGAAGCTTTCTTT. Based on the CDR3 plus reference TRBV7-9 and TRBJ1-1, the full variable domain is DTGVSQNPRHKITKRGQNVTFRCDPISEHNRLYWYRQTLGQGPEFLTYFQNEAQLEKSRLLSDRFSAERPKGSFSTLEIQRTEQGDSAMYLCASSAGGSKDTEAFFGQGTRLTVV.

The chain carries TRBV6-4 and TRBJ2-2, with D perhaps matching TRBD1 (6 bases). CDR1 and CDR2 (germline): MRHNA, SNTAGT. The CDR3 runs to 15 residues. V was cut by 1 base and J by 1 base, with 7 bases left in between. The CDR3 DNA is TGTGCCAGCAGTGACTGGACAGAGAACACCGGGGAGCTGTTTTTT. Amino acid sequence: CASSDWTENTGELFF.

This clone was seen more than once but under ten times. The chain couples TRBV7-9 to TRBJ1-5, with 9 bases lining up with TRBD1. Germline assignment: CDR1 SEHNR and CDR2 FQNEAQ (reference sequence). V was pared by 6 bases and J by 5 bases, with 2 bases of the junction left unmatched. The CDR3 length is 13 residues. Here the CDR3 reads CASSRQGDQPQHF. DNA of the CDR3: TGTGCCAGCAGTAGACAGGGGGATCAGCCCCAGCATTTT.

The chain employs TRBV29-1 and TRBJ2-7, with TRBD1 matching 9 bases. Germline CDR1 and CDR2: SQVTM and ANQGSEA. V lost 6 bases to trimming and J lost 4 bases; unmatched junction nucleotides: 7. CDR3 size: 13 residues. The CDR3 sequence is CSVGPGTGYEQYF. CDR3 in DNA: TGCAGCGTGGGTCCCGGGACAGGGTACGAGCAGTACTTC.